The 25 T cell receptor beta chains given below trace back to one sample, sequenced in a study of identical twins. TCRdb re-called the 5' RACE reads with MiXCR, one entry per CDR3 protein. The sample contains about 220,000 distinct CDR3 sequences, approximately 7.9% of which appear only once. The sample also formed part of further work on yellow fever vaccine responses in identical twins.

The sequenced sample was CD8+ T cells sorted from blood. These receptors came from a woman aged 18-35 years in good health.

This clonotype was seen many times. The chain recombines TRBV29-1 with TRBJ2-5; possibly TRBD2 for D (6 bases). The CDR3 sequence is 13 residues long. Germline CDR1 is SQVTM and CDR2 is ANQGSEA. V was clipped by 2 bases and J by 7 bases, with 14 bases between them. DNA of the CDR3: TGCAGCGTTGAACTGGGGACTCAGCCGACCCAGTACTTC. It encodes CSVELGTQPTQYF.

This clonotype was recorded at least ten times. This rearrangement joins TRBV10-3 to TRBJ1-2; unclear D gene. Trimming stripped 5 bases from V and 1 base from J, with 14 bases between. Germline V gene lookup returns CDR1 ENHRY and CDR2 SYGVKD. The CDR3 is 15 residues long. This CDR3 reads CAISSAQQNNYGYTF. DNA of the CDR3: TGTGCCATCAGTTCTGCACAGCAGAATAACTATGGCTACACCTTC.

J is TRBJ2-4 and V is TRBV7-9, with TRBD1 matching 8 bases. With V trimmed by 1 base and J by 0 bases, 2 bases remained unmatched. CDR3 length: 16 amino acids. CDR1 is SEHNR, CDR2 FQNEAQ, per germline (reference sequence). This CDR3 reads CASSLVQGVAKNIQYF. DNA for the CDR3: TGTGCCAGCAGCTTAGTACAGGGGGTAGCCAAAAACATTCAGTACTTC.

This clonotype was detected ten times or more. This chain joins TRBV20-1 and TRBJ2-3; 7 bases are shared with TRBD2. The germline V gene has CDR1 DFQATT and CDR2 SNEGSKA (reference sequence). CDR3 size: 16 residues. J gave up 2 bases and V 3 bases, and 11 bases lay outside the gene matches. The CDR3 protein is CSARTPWRDYTDTQYF. CDR3 nucleotide sequence: TGCAGTGCTAGGACCCCCTGGCGGGACTACACAGATACGCAGTATTTT.

CDR3 region: CASSEARQGMNTEAFF. The CDR3 DNA is TGTGCCAGCAGTGAAGCCCGGCAGGGGATGAACACTGAAGCTTTCTTT. The chain joins TRBV6-1 to TRBJ1-1; D may be TRBD1 (6 bases). Deletions cut 0 bases from V and 0 bases from J, with 11 bases between. Germline CDR1 is MNHNS and CDR2 is SASEGT. This CDR3 contains 16 residues.

This chain connects TRBV7-6 to TRBJ2-1, with 11 bases lining up with TRBD2. The J segment lost 4 bases and the V segment lost 1 base, leaving 6 bases of the junction unmatched. CDR3 length equals 17 residues. Germline CDR1 reads SGHVS; CDR2 reads FNYEAQ. CDR3 nucleotides: TGTGCCAGCAGCTTAGGACCTAGCGGGAGGAATTACAATGAGCAGTTCTTC. The encoded protein is CASSLGPSGRNYNEQFF.

This clonotype was counted only a few times. The chain links TRBV6-1 to TRBJ2-1; tentative D call: TRBD1 (8 bases). Germline values: CDR1 MNHNS, CDR2 SASEGT. The CDR3 loop spans 14 amino acids. V lost 6 bases and J lost 7, with 16 bases in between. As DNA, the CDR3 is TGTGCCAGCAGCGGCGACAGGGGAGGGAATGAGCAGTTCTTC. Translation: CASSGDRGGNEQFF.

This clonotype was found many times. This chain links TRBV12-3 or TRBV12-4 with TRBJ2-1; D unresolved. The CDR3 is 17 amino acids. Trimming pared 6 bases from V and 2 bases from J, leaving 20 bases between. The CDR3 sequence: CASSQRTSPVPYNEQFF. The CDR3 region has the DNA TGTGCCAGCAGCCAACGAACGAGCCCTGTGCCCTACAATGAGCAGTTCTTC.

The rearrangement uses TRBV19 and TRBJ2-5; 7 bases map to TRBD1. CDR3 length: 17 amino acids. CDR1 LNHDA and CDR2 SQIVND come from the germline V gene (reference sequence). With 3 bases clipped from V and 1 base from J, the junction kept 11 bases outside the gene matches. The CDR3 spells CASSMGRGGVPQETQYF. The CDR3 DNA follows: TGTGCCAGTAGTATGGGGCGAGGGGGCGTCCCCCAAGAGACCCAGTACTTC.

This clonotype has just a few counts. The genes are TRBV10-3 and TRBJ2-7; D is undetermined. Germline V gene lookup returns CDR1 ENHRY and CDR2 SYGVKD. Trimming stripped 0 bases from V and 4 bases from J, with 13 bases between. The CDR3 has 15 amino acids. CDR3 amino acids: CAISESVTPKYEQYF. CDR3 sequence (DNA): TGTGCCATCAGTGAGTCAGTGACACCCAAATACGAGCAGTACTTC.

This clonotype was seen more than once but under ten times. The V and J genes are TRBV27 and TRBJ1-1; TRBD1 might be the D (5 bases). Germline-derived CDR1 and CDR2 are MNHEY and SMNVEV (reference sequence). The length of the CDR3 is 15 residues. Between the trimmed V and J ends, which lost 0 bases and 1 base, there was a span of 9 bases. The CDR3: CASSLSGGGNTEAFF. The CDR3, as DNA: TGTGCCAGCAGTTTATCGGGCGGGGGGAACACTGAAGCTTTCTTT.

This clonotype has just a few counts. The J gene is TRBJ2-1, the V gene TRBV28; TRBD1 or TRBD2 may be the D gene (6 bases each). This CDR3 has 17 residues. V gave up 3 bases and J gave up 6 bases, with 21 bases separating them. The V gene's germline CDR1 is MDHEN and CDR2 SYDVKM. The DNA for the CDR3 is TGTGCCAGCAGTTTGCCGGAACGGGGGCTTCCCGCCAATGAGCAGTTCTTC. Amino acid sequence: CASSLPERGLPANEQFF.

The chain couples TRBV20-1 to TRBJ2-5, with unresolved D. The CDR3 has 14 amino acids. The germline V gene encodes CDR1 DFQATT and CDR2 SNEGSKA (reference sequence). V lost 5 bases and J lost 1, with 14 bases in between. The DNA for the CDR3 is TGCAGTGCTCCCCGCGAGGACCGCCAAGAGACCCAGTACTTC. Protein: CSAPREDRQETQYF.

The chain is built from TRBV4-2 and TRBJ2-1; the match to TRBD2 covers 9 bases. The ends lost 1 base at V and 3 bases at J; junction bases unmatched: 4. CDR1 and CDR2 (germline): LGHNA, YNFKEQ. This CDR3 has 16 amino acids. CDR3 sequence reads: CASSQVDSGSYNEQFF. In DNA, the CDR3 is TGTGCCAGCAGCCAAGTGGATAGCGGGAGCTACAATGAGCAGTTCTTC.

The V and J genes are TRBV5-4 and TRBJ2-2, with unresolved D. The CDR3 sequence is 15 residues long. Germline-derived CDR1 and CDR2 are SGHNT and YYREEE (reference sequence). V lost 4 bases, J lost 2 bases, and 12 bases lay in between. In nucleotides, the CDR3 is TGTGCCAGCAGCCCAACTCCAAGCAACACCGGGGAGCTGTTTTTT. It encodes CASSPTPSNTGELFF. The full variable domain, completed using reference TRBV5-4 and TRBJ2-2, is ETGVTQSPTHLIKTRGQQVTLRCSSQSGHNTVSWYQQALGQGPQFIFQYYREEENGRGNFPPRFSGLQFPNYSSELNVNALELDDSALYLCASSPTPSNTGELFFGEGSRLTVL.

This clonotype was counted ten times or more. This sequence joins TRBV7-6 and TRBJ1-1; D not resolved. CDR3 length: 13 residues. Trimming took off 5 bases at V and 0 bases at J, with 7 bases between the two ends. Germline loops: CDR1 SGHVS, CDR2 FNYEAQ. CDR3 DNA sequence: TGTGCCAGCAGCCGGTCCATGAACACTGAAGCTTTCTTT. It yields the protein CASSRSMNTEAFF. The full variable domain, in which reference TRBV7-6 and TRBJ1-1 provide the parts outside the CDR3, is GAGVSQSPRYKVTKRGQDVALRCDPISGHVSLYWYRQALGQGPEFLTYFNYEAQQDKSGLPNDRFSAERPEGSISTLTIQRTEQRDSAMYRCASSRSMNTEAFFGQGTRLTVV.

This clonotype was counted many times. This rearrangement joins TRBV5-1 to TRBJ1-1; TRBD1 matches at 7 bases. Losses at the gene ends were 4 bases for V and 5 bases for J; bases not matched to a gene: 11. Germline-derived CDR1 and CDR2 are SGHRS and YFSETQ. The CDR3 loop spans 15 amino acids. The CDR3 nucleotides read TGCGCCAGCAGCCTCTCCTCACAGGGGACGACTGAAGCTTTCTTT. Translating gives CASSLSSQGTTEAFF.

This clonotype was detected only a few times. This chain links TRBV11-1 with TRBJ1-6; 7 nucleotides align to TRBD1. The germline V gene encodes CDR1 SGHAT and CDR2 FQDESV (reference sequence). The CDR3 sequence is 18 residues long. The J segment lost 6 bases and the V segment lost 5 bases, leaving 16 bases of the junction unmatched. CDR3 bases: TGTGCCAGCAGCGCGTGGGGAGGGGGCGCCCTAATTAATTCACCCCTCCACTTT. It encodes CASSAWGGGALINSPLHF.

This clonotype showed up just a few times. The rearrangement uses TRBV27 and TRBJ1-2; TRBD1 is a possible D gene (5 bases). V lost 9 bases and J 4 bases, leaving 15 bases between the germline ends. The CDR3 has 13 residues. In germline, CDR1 is MNHEY, CDR2 SMNVEV (reference sequence). The CDR3 sequence: CASSGGDGYGYTF. In DNA form, the CDR3 reads TGTGCCAGTAGCGGGGGGGACGGCTATGGCTACACCTTC.

This clonotype came up many times. The rearrangement links TRBV2 to TRBJ2-1; no clear D gene. CDR3 length: 12 residues. The ends were cut back, 10 bases at V and 9 bases at J, with 16 bases in the middle. The germline V gene encodes CDR1 SNHLY and CDR2 FYNNEI. The CDR3 coding sequence is TGTGCCACTTGCCCTAACTACGGTGAGCAGTTCTTC. Translating gives CATCPNYGEQFF.

This clonotype was seen a few times. The chain carries TRBV21-1 and TRBJ2-7; the DNA was not compared with TRBD1, the D call given in the table. TRBV21-1 is assigned pseudogene status. This CDR3 has 17 residues. DNA for the CDR3: TGTGCCAGCAGCCCAGGGACAGGGGTCCCTTCTCCCTACGAGCAGTACGTC. It codes for CASSPGTGVPSPYEQYV.

This clonotype was picked up many times. The gene calls are TRBV5-1 and TRBJ2-7; D is uncertain. The CDR3 sequence is 14 residues long. Between the trimmed V and J ends, which lost 2 bases and 2 bases, there was a span of 11 bases. The germline gives CDR1 SGHRS, CDR2 YFSETQ. The CDR3 sequence: CASSFDHNPYEQYF. CDR3 DNA sequence: TGCGCCAGCAGCTTCGACCACAACCCCTACGAGCAGTACTTC.

In this sample, this clonotype turned up many times. The rearrangement joins TRBV6-5 to TRBJ2-1; D may be TRBD1 (6 bases). The CDR3 sequence is 15 residues long. CDR1 and CDR2 from the germline V gene are MNHEY and SVGAGI. The V end lost 2 bases, the J end lost 0 bases, and 8 bases lay between the germline ends. CDR3 sequence (DNA): TGTGCCAGCAGTTACGGACAGAGCTCCTACAATGAGCAGTTCTTC. It translates to CASSYGQSSYNEQFF.

The sample holds many counts of this clonotype. V is TRBV28 and J is TRBJ1-1; TRBD1 matches at 8 bases. Germline V CDR1 and CDR2: MDHEN, SYDVKM. CDR3 length equals 15 residues. After removal of 3 bases from V and 7 bases from J, the junction contained 10 bases not matched to a gene. The CDR3 loop reads CASSFFGQGEVEAFF. The CDR3 DNA follows: TGTGCCAGCAGTTTCTTCGGACAGGGTGAAGTTGAAGCTTTCTTT.

This clonotype was seen a handful of times. The chain recombines TRBV24-1 with TRBJ2-5; 8 bases are shared with TRBD1. CDR3 size: 16 residues. V shed 4 bases and J 4 bases; nucleotides not matched to a gene: 10. Germline V gene lookup returns CDR1 KGHDR and CDR2 SFDVKD. CDR3 nucleotide sequence: TGTGCCACCAGTGAAGCCGGACAGGGTGGGGGAGAGACCCAGTACTTC. Its translation: CATSEAGQGGGETQYF.